Detailed here is one T cell receptor beta chain. It lacks a known antigen. No clone much larger than this one lies a single base away; base qualities are absent. Each collaborating institution followed its own protocols to collect whole blood in K2EDTA tubes. For TCRbeta analysis, collaborator samples were shipped as frozen whole blood, as isolated PBMCs, or as DNA extracted from either sample type. The data stem from a study of blood T cell repertoires in COVID-19 (TCRdb year 2020). Describing the broader study: Collaborator samples came from the United States, Italy and Spain and covered acute and convalescent phases of COVID-19. The material from the prospective study consisted of cDNA or gDNA derived from T cells, B-cell-depleted T cells, or PBMCs. Subjects who had been exposed to COVID-19, were actively infected with it, or had recovered from it provided the deeply sampled blood TCRbeta repertoires that made up the dataset. The repertoires were released in a freely available public database meant as a resource for research on the immune response to SARS-CoV-2. Samples were obtained from the ongoing ImmuneRACE study (first 160 participants) and from over 1,000 subjects provided by 6 global collaborators. Nearly every sample came with metadata listing a de-identified subject ID, COVID-19 status, age in years and sex. Where HLA class I and class II types were available, the types were taken from metadata supplied by the sample provider, not from assay-based typing. Results the study describes overall, beyond this receptor: The quantity of clinical and demographic metadata differed by source and by participant and was supplied without curation.

TCRbeta CDR3 regions were amplified from genomic DNA using the immunoSEQ Assay, a bias-controlled multiplex PCR. The study's own analysis went as follows. The number of nucleated cells in each sample was estimated by amplification of reference gene primers within the assay. Sequence reads were collapsed and filtered to measure the absolute abundance of every unique TCRbeta CDR3 rearrangement. For each sample, productive Simpson clonality was calculated as the square root of Simpson's diversity index over productive rearrangements. In TCRdb, the immuneACCESS table is reduced to in-frame sequences with V and J assigned. These tables do not hold every clone; where another copy was compared, an unresolved V gene accounts for under half, and the others remain unexplained. That table furnishes V, J and clone size, whereas the DNA furnished D and trimming. The sample has approximately 30,000 clones on record, over 75% of them singletons. Roughly 15% of the sample is in the top ten clones.

Sequencing used peripheral blood. This TCR was sampled from a man in his 70s with active COVID-19.

This receptor carries the CDR3 CASSQEGQDFSGANVLTF. The sequence in DNA is TGTGCCAGCAGCCAAGAGGGACAGGATTTCTCTGGGGCCAACGTCCTGACTTTC. The chain uses TRBV3-1 (or the pseudogene TRBV3-2) and TRBJ2-6, and TRBD1 matches 8 of the central bases. At the junction V is shortened by 0 bases and J by 0 bases; bases outside the gene matches: 4. The CDR1 and CDR2 encoded by the germline V gene (reference sequence) are LGHDT and YNNKEL. The cysteine opens and the phenylalanine closes a CDR3 of 18 amino acids. This entry keeps only the CDR3 DNA: 54 bases, framed from base 1.